The clone carrying this TCR beta chain was observed many times. The antigen is undetermined. The data originate from a study of blood T cells in healthy people across ages. Notes on the study in general: Estimates of diversity drawn from one million T cells were considered underestimates. Greater diversity and more naive CD4+ cells were seen in long-lived donors than in aged donors.

A J-beta primer mix and a sample-barcoded 5' primer were used in a second PCR of about 7 to 11 cycles. A single record per CDR3 protein comes from TCRdb applying MiXCR to the 5' RACE reads. Of about 580,000 distinct CDR3 sequences in the sample, around 50% are singletons; the top ten hold about 26%. V was shortened by 7 bases and J by 4 bases, with 19 bases between the two germline ends. Germline-derived CDR1 and CDR2 are MNHEY and SVGAGI. This CDR3 contains 15 residues. The sample was blood. V gene TRBV6-5 combines with J gene TRBJ1-2; D is perhaps TRBD1 (6 bases). The receptor was isolated from an elderly man in good health. The CDR3 nucleotides are TGTGCCAGCATCCGTGACAGGACCGGGGGCTATGGCTACACCTTC. This gives the protein CASIRDRTGGYGYTF.